The source of this T cell receptor beta chain is a study of cytomegalovirus exposure and HLA in healthy donors. CDR1 MNHNS and CDR2 SASEGT come from the germline V gene. This CDR3 has 15 residues. Trimming stripped 5 bases from V and 2 bases from J, with 10 bases between. This clone was counted only a few times. Use of 60 Vbeta and 13 Jbeta primers characterized the PCR. The table came from immunoSEQ multiplex PCR; TCRdb's copy has only in-frame clones and leaves some out. The sample carries more than 95,000 clones, under 85% recorded once. Sequenced input: PBMCs. V usage is TRBV6-1 and J usage is TRBJ1-6, with no clear D. The TCR originated in a woman aged 45-65 years in good health and CMV-seropositive. The CDR3 nucleotides are TGTGCCAGCAGTTTAAATAGTCCCTATAATTCACCCCTCCACTTT. Encoded protein: CASSLNSPYNSPLHF.